This T cell receptor beta chain emerged from a study of T cells after yellow fever vaccination. This clonotype was detected ten times or more. Germline V CDR1 and CDR2: SGHNT, YYREEE (reference sequence). Trimming took off 4 bases at V and 2 bases at J, with 9 bases between the two ends. The CDR3 sequence is 13 residues long. TCRdb redid the calling of the 5' RACE reads with MiXCR, one entry per CDR3 protein. The sample holds some 240,000 distinct CDR3 sequences; about 3% are singletons and the top ten take under 3.5%. The receptor was isolated from a man aged 18 to 29 who received the YFV17D yellow fever vaccine. This chain links TRBV5-4 with TRBJ1-1; D uncertain. Specimen: CD4+ T cells sorted from PBMCs, collected 10 days after the yellow fever booster vaccination. CDR3 in DNA: TGTGCCAGCAGCCGGGCTGTCAACACTGAAGCTTTCTTT. Protein product: CASSRAVNTEAFF.